This T cell receptor (beta chain) was identified during a study of cytomegalovirus exposure and HLA in healthy donors. Background on the study: Drawn from HLA-typed donors, 65 million to 100 million unique TCRs were held in an early data release. Study-wide findings and caveats: Sequencing likely generated an artifact that appeared as a cluster of highly shared sequence variants. Rare sequences made up most TCRs, while some public TCRs were found in many donors. Confirmation was obtained in vitro that a few CMV-associated chains are specific for CMV antigens.

This clone has just a few counts. Antigen: not known. Germline CDR1 reads LNHDA; CDR2 reads SQIVND (reference sequence). This CDR3 region has 14 residues. V was trimmed by 1 base and J by 7 bases, leaving 8 bases between them. The PCR contained 60 Vbeta and 13 Jbeta primers. Data came from immunoSEQ multiplex PCR; TCRdb stores just in-frame clones and leaves some out. The sample contains about 100,000 clones, 55% to 85% of which appear only once. The sample was PBMCs. The receptor's source is a woman aged 18-29 years in good health and CMV-seropositive. J is TRBJ1-6 and V is TRBV19; a weak D match, TRBD1 (5 bases). The CDR3 loop is CASSIGNRNSPLHF. CDR3 nucleotides: TGTGCCAGTAGTATAGGTAACAGGAATTCACCCCTCCACTTT.